This T cell receptor beta chain was sequenced in a study of cytomegalovirus exposure and HLA in healthy donors. On this clone: Its antigen is still unknown.

Some clones are missing from TCRdb's copy, which holds only in-frame ones; the method was immunoSEQ multiplex PCR. The sample shows roughly 80,000 clones, approximately 95% of them seen only once. Whole-study findings and limits: In vitro confirmation showed a few CMV-associated chains to be CMV antigen specific. Generally TCR sequences proved uncommon, though certain public TCRs appeared in numerous donors. Subsequent analysis revealed that first-cohort TCR clusters tended to co-occur in the 100 to 150 validation repertoires.

The CDR3 runs to 15 residues. Germline V CDR1 and CDR2: MGHRA, YSYEKL. The J segment lost 0 bases and the V segment lost 6 bases, leaving 7 bases of the junction unmatched. The sequenced sample was PBMCs. The rearrangement links TRBV4-1 to TRBJ2-7, with 8 bases lining up with TRBD2. The receptor's source is a woman aged 18 to 35 in good health and CMV-seronegative. This CDR3 reads CASSPLAVSSYEQYF. The CDR3 DNA is TGCGCCAGCAGTCCACTAGCGGTAAGCTCCTACGAGCAGTACTTC.